Presented here are 32 T cell receptor beta chains from one specimen sequenced in a study of T cell changes during pregnancy in multiple sclerosis (dated by TCRdb to between 2017 and 2020). Libraries came from the immunoSEQ multiplex PCR assay. Entries here come from immuneACCESS through TCRdb and include only in-frame sequences with V and J called. Some clones fail to appear in such tables; in the studies checked, an unresolved V gene covers under half of the shortfall, and the cause of the remainder is unknown. For this sample there are 100,000 to 110,000 clones; around 92% appear just once. The top ten clones comprise less than 2.5% of the sample. Sequenced here: peripheral blood, sampled after pregnancy. The receptors here all came from a female donor with multiple sclerosis, enrolled in a pregnancy study.

This clone was counted a single time. The chain carries TRBV9 and TRBJ1-2; TRBD1 agrees at 8 bases. CDR3 length: 14 amino acids. The V gene's germline CDR1 is SGDLS and CDR2 YYNGEE. Unmatched junction bases numbered 5, after V lost 3 bases and J lost 4 bases. The CDR3 DNA follows: TGTGCCAGCAGCGCAGGGGGCGCGAGCTATGGCTACACCTTC. Translated, it gives CASSAGGASYGYTF.

The genes are TRBV6-1 and TRBJ2-7, with D hard to call. The germline V gene encodes CDR1 MNHNS and CDR2 SASEGT. The ends were cut back, 3 bases at V and 6 bases at J, with 9 bases in the middle. The CDR3 contains 12 residues. Written as DNA, the CDR3 is TGTGCCAGCAGTGATCTGTACTTCGAGCAGTACTTC. Translating it yields CASSDLYFEQYF.

The chain recombines TRBV4-1 with TRBJ2-1, with D unclear. The CDR3 is 15 residues long. Trimming took off 0 bases at V and 3 bases at J, with 9 bases between the two ends. From germline, CDR1 is MGHRA and CDR2 YSYEKL. The CDR3 region has the DNA TGCGCCAGCAGCCAAGATAATCCACTCTACAATGAGCAGTTCTTC. Amino acid sequence: CASSQDNPLYNEQFF.

This chain links TRBV6-1 with TRBJ2-1; D unclear. The germline CDR1 and CDR2 sequences are MNHNS and SASEGT. The V end lost 1 base, the J end lost 9 bases, and 7 bases lay between the germline ends. CDR3 length equals 12 residues. CDR3 residues: CASSEGALEQFF. Here the CDR3 DNA reads TGTGCCAGCAGTGAAGGAGCGCTTGAGCAGTTCTTC.

The rearrangement uses TRBV9 and TRBJ1-2; D is unresolved. Trimming cost V 3 bases and J 0 bases, with 12 bases left between them. Germline CDR1 SGDLS, CDR2 YYNGEE. This CDR3 has 15 residues. Written as DNA, the CDR3 is TGTGCCAGCAGCGGGAACGGGGAGCCTAACTATGGCTACACCTTC. Translated: CASSGNGEPNYGYTF. Full variable domain (remainder filled in from reference TRBV9 and TRBJ1-2): DSGVTQTPKHLITATGQRVTLRCSPRSGDLSVYWYQQSLDQGLQFLIQYYNGEERAKGNILERFSAQQFPDLHSELNLSSLELGDSALYFCASSGNGEPNYGYTFGSGTRLTVV.

This sequence joins TRBV7-6 and TRBJ1-5; D may be TRBD1 (5 bases). The CDR3 totals 15 residues. Germline-derived CDR1 and CDR2 are SGHVS and FNYEAQ. Trimming removed 1 base from V and 4 bases from J, with 11 bases in between. The CDR3 nucleotides read TGTGCCAGCAGCTTAGTATCAGGGATGAATCAGCCCCAGCATTTT. This encodes CASSLVSGMNQPQHF.

J is TRBJ1-1 and V is TRBV7-8; TRBD1 matches 7 bases. The V and J ends lost 5 bases and 7 bases, in that order; junction bases with no gene match: 7. The CDR3 loop spans 13 amino acids. CDR1 and CDR2 (germline): SGHVS, FQNEAQ. This CDR3 is CASSQGGVDEAFF. CDR3 nucleotides: TGTGCCAGCAGCCAGGGGGGAGTCGATGAAGCTTTCTTT.

The chain recombines TRBV25-1 with TRBJ2-5; D gene uncertain. The CDR3 covers 14 residues. V gave up 1 base and J gave up 7 bases, with 13 bases separating them. CDR1 is MGHDK, CDR2 SYGVNS, per germline. For the CDR3, the DNA is TGTGCCAGCAGTGAATCTGGAACTAAAGGGACCCAGTACTTC. Translated, it gives CASSESGTKGTQYF. The full variable domain, completed using reference TRBV25-1 and TRBJ2-5, is EADIYQTPRYLVIGTGKKITLECSQTMGHDKMYWYQQDPGMELHLIHYSYGVNSTEKGDLSSESTVSRIRTEHFPLTLESARPSHTSQYLCASSESGTKGTQYFGPGTRLLVL.

This chain joins TRBV10-3 and TRBJ2-7; 11 nucleotides line up with TRBD1. V gave up 4 bases and J gave up 1 base; unmatched junction bases: 12. CDR1 and CDR2 (germline): ENHRY, SYGVKD. This CDR3 comprises 18 residues. CDR3: CAISGSGTGGSQSYEQYF. The CDR3 bases are TGTGCCATCAGTGGTTCCGGGACAGGGGGATCTCAATCCTACGAGCAGTACTTC.

The chain employs TRBV6-1 and TRBJ1-5; D not certain. Germline assignment: CDR1 MNHNS and CDR2 SASEGT. V lost 2 bases, J lost 3 bases, and 11 bases lay in between. This CDR3 is 15 amino acids long. CDR3 sequence reads: CASSEPGSLNQPQHF. CDR3 coding DNA: TGTGCCAGCAGTGAACCCGGGAGCCTCAATCAGCCCCAGCATTTT.

This clone was seen just once. CDR3: CASSRTREGYEQYF. CDR3 nucleotide sequence: TGTGCCAGCAGCCGGACTAGAGAAGGATACGAGCAGTACTTC. V usage is TRBV6-5 and J usage is TRBJ2-7, with 7 bases identical to TRBD2. The CDR3 is 14 amino acids. Unmatched junction bases numbered 9, after V lost 6 bases and J lost 4 bases. Germline loops: CDR1 MNHEY, CDR2 SVGAGI.

This clone has just one count. The V gene is TRBV2, the J gene TRBJ2-2; 8 bases map to TRBD1. The ends lost 7 bases at V and 7 bases at J; junction bases unmatched: 5. Germline CDR1 SNHLY, CDR2 FYNNEI. The CDR3 runs 13 residues. The CDR3, as DNA: TGTGCCAGCACCGGACAGGGTTACGGGGAGCTGTTTTTT. Encoded protein: CASTGQGYGELFF.

The chain couples TRBV6-5 to TRBJ1-2; TRBD1 matches 7 bases. The V gene end was trimmed by 0 bases and the J gene end by 6 bases; junction bases not matched to a gene: 4. Germline assignment: CDR1 MNHEY and CDR2 SVGAGI. The CDR3 loop spans 14 amino acids. CDR3 DNA: TGTGCCAGCAGTTACTCCTTAACAGGGGATGGCTACACCTTC. Its protein is CASSYSLTGDGYTF.

The chain links TRBV2 to TRBJ2-2, with a weak D call TRBD1 (5 bases). The germline V gene has CDR1 SNHLY and CDR2 FYNNEI. This CDR3 spans 15 amino acids. The ends were cut back, 1 base at V and 6 bases at J, with 12 bases in the middle. CDR3 DNA: TGTGCCAGCAGTGAAGAGGCAGGGTTCTCCGGGGAGCTGTTTTTT. Translating gives CASSEEAGFSGELFF. Filled out from reference TRBV2 and TRBJ2-2, the complete variable domain reads EPEVTQTPSHQVTQMGQEVILRCVPISNHLYFYWYRQILGQKVEFLVSFYNNEISEKSEIFDDQFSVERPDGSNFTLKIRSTKLEDSAMYFCASSEEAGFSGELFFGEGSRLTVL.

The chain has TRBV14 and TRBJ1-1; D gene ambiguous. The CDR3 length is 14 residues. Germline CDR1 reads SGHDN; CDR2 reads FVKESK. Trimming stripped 1 base from V and 0 bases from J, with 6 bases between. The DNA for the CDR3 is TGTGCCAGCAGCCAAGGGCGGCTGAACACTGAAGCTTTCTTT. Protein sequence: CASSQGRLNTEAFF.

This chain connects TRBV7-9 to TRBJ2-7, with 8 bases fitting TRBD1. CDR3 length: 14 residues. V trimming: 4 bases; J trimming: 3 bases; junction bases outside the gene matches: 5. The germline V gene encodes CDR1 SEHNR and CDR2 FQNEAQ (reference sequence). CDR3 sequence: CASSSPDRVYEQYF. The CDR3, as DNA: TGTGCCAGCAGCTCCCCGGACAGGGTCTACGAGCAGTACTTC.

J is TRBJ1-5 and V is TRBV15; D may be TRBD1 (6 bases). Germline CDR1 LNHNV, CDR2 YYDKDF (reference sequence). V lost 0 bases and J 10 bases, leaving 22 bases between the germline ends. The CDR3 spans 17 residues. The CDR3 DNA sequence: TGTGCCACCAGCAGAGACAGGGGCGTTGAGGGCCGGGGACCCCAGCATTTT. Its translation is CATSRDRGVEGRGPQHF.

The genes are TRBV7-8 and TRBJ1-5, with D uncertain. CDR3 length equals 16 residues. V lost 3 bases to trimming and J lost 1 base, with 13 bases between them. Per germline, CDR1 SGHVS and CDR2 FQNEAQ. The CDR3 loop reads CASSLEGLFSNQPQHF. CDR3 DNA: TGTGCCAGCAGCTTGGAGGGTCTCTTCAGCAATCAGCCCCAGCATTTT.

The genes are TRBV4-3 and TRBJ2-3; possible D gene TRBD1, 5 bases. The CDR3 sequence is 14 residues long. Per germline, CDR1 LGHNA and CDR2 YSLEER. V gave up 4 bases and J gave up 2 bases, with 10 bases separating them. The CDR3 nucleotides read TGCGCCAGCAGCCTCAGGGTTCCCACAGATACGCAGTATTTT. Translating it yields CASSLRVPTDTQYF.

This chain joins TRBV7-9 and TRBJ1-4; TRBD1 matches 8 bases. With V trimmed by 5 bases and J by 1 base, 6 bases remained unmatched. The CDR3 is 16 residues long. Germline V gives CDR1 SEHNR, CDR2 FQNEAQ (reference sequence). The CDR3 spells CASSPQGGQTNEKLFF. The CDR3 DNA sequence: TGTGCCAGCAGCCCACAGGGGGGACAAACTAATGAAAAACTGTTTTTT.

The chain couples TRBV7-2 to TRBJ2-5; unclear D gene. The CDR3 consists of 15 residues. Germline CDR1 reads SGHTA; CDR2 reads FQGNSA. V was pared by 1 base and J by 5 bases, with 14 bases between. The CDR3 DNA reads as TGTGCCAGCAGCTTAGTCGCTAGTCGAATCGAGACCCAGTACTTC. Translating gives CASSLVASRIETQYF.

The chain joins TRBV30 to TRBJ1-5; D is uncertain. Germline V CDR1 and CDR2: GTSNPN, SVGIG (reference sequence). V was pared by 2 bases and J by 4 bases, with 6 bases between. CDR3 length: 12 residues. The CDR3 reads CAWSSLNQPQHF. The CDR3 DNA is TGTGCCTGGAGTTCGCTAAATCAGCCCCAGCATTTT.

The CDR3, as DNA: TGCGCCAGCAGTCAACCGAACCGGACAGCAACTCCCGACTACGAGCAGTACTTC. It is translated as CASSQPNRTATPDYEQYF. J is TRBJ2-7 and V is TRBV23-1, with a possible D match to TRBD1 (6 bases). TRBV23-1 is an ORF, with its function uncertain. The V end was cut by 2 bases, the J end by 3 bases, with 23 bases between. The CDR3 length is 18 residues.

The V gene is TRBV2, the J gene TRBJ1-6, with 9 bases identical to TRBD1. This CDR3 region has 18 residues. CDR1 and CDR2 (germline): SNHLY, FYNNEI. The V and J ends lost 6 bases and 6 bases, in that order; junction bases with no gene match: 15. The CDR3, as DNA: TGTGCCAGCAGCAAAGAATCACAGACAGGGGGATCTAATTCACCCCTCCACTTT. This encodes CASSKESQTGGSNSPLHF.

This chain uses TRBV27 with TRBJ1-1, with D unclear. The CDR3 extends over 14 amino acids. V lost 5 bases to trimming and J lost 0 bases, with 10 bases between them. Germline CDR1 reads MNHEY; CDR2 reads SMNVEV (reference sequence). CDR3 region: CASSPDTMNTEAFF. The CDR3 bases are TGTGCCAGCAGTCCTGACACCATGAACACTGAAGCTTTCTTT.

The chain joins TRBV5-1 to TRBJ2-7, with 8 bases matching TRBD2. CDR3 length: 15 amino acids. V lost 4 bases to trimming and J lost 0 bases; unmatched junction nucleotides: 6. CDR1 is SGHRS, CDR2 YFSETQ, per germline. The chain's CDR3 is CASSPGGRFSYEQYF. CDR3 DNA: TGCGCCAGCAGCCCGGGGGGGCGGTTCTCCTACGAGCAGTACTTC.

V usage is TRBV7-2 and J usage is TRBJ2-7; 7 bases are a match to TRBD2. The CDR3 is 18 amino acids. Per germline, CDR1 SGHTA and CDR2 FQGNSA. V lost 3 bases and J lost 0; bases outside the gene matches: 14. DNA for the CDR3: TGTGCCAGCAGCTTCTTTCGGGCGGGGCTAGCGGACTCCTACGAGCAGTACTTC. It codes for CASSFFRAGLADSYEQYF.

Worth noting for this clone: The junction departs from germline at one end; a sequencing error may be responsible. The genes are TRBV5-1 and TRBJ1-2; maybe TRBD1 (5 bases). The length of the CDR3 is 11 residues. Germline V gene lookup returns CDR1 SGHRS and CDR2 YFSETQ. CDR3 nucleotide sequence: TGCGCCAGCAGTTCCGGGGGGGGGTGGCCCTTC. Translating gives CASSSGGGWPF. Together with reference TRBV5-1 and TRBJ1-2, the CDR3 gives the full variable domain: KAGVTQTPRYLIKTRGQQVTLSCSPISGHRSVSWYQQTPGQGLQFLFEYFSETQRNKGNFPGRFSGRQFSNSRSEMNVSTLELGDSALYLCASSSGGGWPFGSGTRLTVV.

As regards this clone: Other nucleotide sequences from this sample produce the same CDR3. This chain uses TRBV19 with TRBJ2-2, with 15 bases fitting TRBD2. Losses at the gene ends were 4 bases for V and 6 bases for J; bases not matched to a gene: 3. CDR1 LNHDA and CDR2 SQIVND come from the germline V gene (reference sequence). The CDR3 sequence is 16 residues long. The CDR3 DNA sequence: TGTGCCAGTAGTACCGGACTAGCGGGAGGGCCCGGGGAGCTGTTTTTT. Protein product: CASSTGLAGGPGELFF.

The CDR3 coding sequence is TGTGCCAGCAGCACCCTAGCGGGAGTAACCGGGGAGCTGTTTTTT. It yields the protein CASSTLAGVTGELFF. The gene calls are TRBV11-2 and TRBJ2-2; 10 nucleotides match TRBD2. The V segment lost 5 bases and the J segment 5 bases; nucleotides outside the gene matches: 5. The germline gives CDR1 SGHAT, CDR2 FQNNGV. The CDR3 is 15 residues long.

The chain is built from TRBV13 and TRBJ2-1; 8 nucleotides agree with TRBD1. J was trimmed by 6 bases and V by 6 bases; bases with no gene match: 7. The CDR3 covers 14 residues. The germline gives CDR1 PRHDT, CDR2 FYEKMQ (reference sequence). Written as DNA, the CDR3 is TGTGCCAGCAGACTCGACAGGGGAAGCAATGAGCAGTTCTTC. Its translation: CASRLDRGSNEQFF.

Many counts were recorded for this clone. J is TRBJ1-5 and V is TRBV19, with unresolved D. The CDR3 totals 14 residues. Germline V gene lookup returns CDR1 LNHDA and CDR2 SQIVND (reference sequence). The V end lost 3 bases, the J end lost 7 bases, and 13 bases lay between the germline ends. The CDR3 loop is CASSMISDWQPQHF. The CDR3 DNA reads as TGTGCCAGTAGTATGATCTCAGATTGGCAGCCCCAGCATTTT.